This T cell receptor (beta chain) was documented in a study of blood T cell repertoires in COVID-19 (TCRdb year 2020). In terms of the full investigation: The collaborator samples originated in the United States, Italy and Spain and spanned the acute and convalescent phases of COVID-19. The material from the prospective study consisted of cDNA or gDNA derived from T cells, B-cell-depleted T cells, or PBMCs. Deeply sampled blood TCRbeta repertoires from subjects exposed to, actively infected with, or recovered from COVID-19 were included in the dataset. A freely available public database, intended as a resource for researchers studying the immune response to SARS-CoV-2, is where the repertoires were released. Samples came from the ongoing ImmuneRACE study (first 160 participants) plus 1,254 subjects from 6 global collaborators. A de-identified subject ID, COVID-19 status, age in years and sex were almost always included in the sample metadata. Where available, HLA class I and class II types were taken from metadata supplied by the sample provider and were not determined by assay-based typing.

The investigation overall reported the following: The quantity of clinical and demographic metadata differed by source and by participant and was supplied without curation.

Concerning this clone: It has no known antigen specificity. One base away there is no much larger clone; base qualities are not given.

Participants in the prospective study were enrolled through a virtual design, were aged about 18 to 100 years, and lived in 24 United States geographic areas. In the prospective study, participants were assigned to cohorts based on the clinical history participants reported in a screening survey and a study questionnaire. Recovered participants in ImmuneRACE Cohort 3 were defined as having two consecutive negative NP/OP PCR tests, clearance from a healthcare professional, or resolution of symptoms. Each participant in the prospective study had whole blood, serum and a nasopharyngeal or oropharyngeal swab collected by mobile phlebotomists. Prospective study participants could optionally give additional blood draws and questionnaires over a roughly two-month period. Before DNA extraction, prospective study blood samples were shipped either frozen or at room temperature. The immunoSEQ Assay, a bias-controlled multiplex PCR, was used to amplify TCRbeta CDR3 regions from genomic DNA. Per the original workflow: Within the assay, amplification of reference gene primers was used to estimate how many nucleated cells each sample contained. To quantify the absolute abundance of each unique TCRbeta CDR3 rearrangement, sequence reads were collapsed and filtered. Productive Simpson clonality was computed per sample as the square root of Simpson's diversity index over productive rearrangements. Imported from immuneACCESS, the table was reduced by TCRdb to in-frame sequences with V and J called. These copies leave out some clones; in studies compared against another copy, an unresolved V gene accounts for under half, and the cause of the remainder is not known. That table furnishes V, J and clone size, whereas the DNA furnished D and trimming. A total of under 350,000 clones appear in this sample, approximately 84% of them only once. Of the sample, roughly 4% falls within the top ten clones.

V lost 8 bases and J lost 6 bases; the stretch between them is 11 bases long. CDR1 and CDR2 are drawn from the germline V gene (reference sequence): GTSNPN, SVGIG. The CDR3, cysteine through phenylalanine, is 12 amino acids long. Only the CDR3 region is kept as DNA, spanning 36 bases read in frame from base 1. The receptor chain draws on TRBV30 and TRBJ1-6; the D gene is not confidently resolved. The sample taken for sequencing was PBMCs or T cells enriched from blood (not recorded which). This TCR was recovered from a man younger than 40 who had recovered from COVID-19. The bases are TGTGCCGAGGCAGATAGTAATTCACCCCTCCACTTT. It translates as CAEADSNSPLHF.